This paragraph covers one TCR beta chain sequence. The record originates from a study of cytomegalovirus exposure and HLA in healthy donors. Trimming left V 3 bases short and J 4 bases short, with 15 bases between. CDR3 length: 15 residues. Germline V gene data show CDR1 as MDHEN and CDR2 as SYDVKM. With 60 Vbeta and 13 Jbeta primers, the PCR was carried out. Methods used by the authors: Approximately 78 million unique TCR beta chains, around 10 million of them shared, were counted by a later analysis. Repertoires were generated with immunoSEQ multiplex PCR, while TCRdb's copy carries only in-frame clones and drops some. That table supplies the V and J calls and clone size; D and trimming were determined from the DNA. The sample includes a few hundred thousand clones, roughly 86% of them seen just once.

This TCR was recovered from a woman in her 40s in good health and CMV-seropositive. Input material: PBMCs. The chain links TRBV28 to TRBJ1-1; unclear D gene. In DNA, the CDR3 is TGTGCCAGCAGTTTTAACACGGTCCGGAGCACTGAAGCTTTCTTT. Its translation: CASSFNTVRSTEAFF.